The 16 T cell receptor beta chains given below trace back to one sample, sequenced in a study of cytomegalovirus exposure and HLA in healthy donors. Amplification used 60 Vbeta primers and 13 Jbeta primers. Sequenced by immunoSEQ multiplex PCR; TCRdb stores in-frame clones only, minus some. The table lists about 140,000 clones, about four fifths of them singletons. The sample comprised PBMCs. These TCRs come from a male donor in good health and CMV-seronegative.

The chain has TRBV19 and TRBJ1-4, with TRBD1 identical over 7 bases. V was pared by 4 bases and J by 1 base, with 6 bases of the junction left unmatched. This CDR3 is built from 16 residues. Germline V gene data show CDR1 as LNHDA and CDR2 as SQIVND (reference sequence). Written as DNA, the CDR3 is TGTGCCAGTAGTAGGACAGGAACGGTAACTAATGAAAAACTGTTTTTT. As protein: CASSRTGTVTNEKLFF.

V usage is TRBV25-1 and J usage is TRBJ2-2; TRBD1 agrees at 7 bases. Per the germline V gene, CDR1 is MGHDK and CDR2 is SYGVNS. The J segment lost 3 bases and the V segment lost 4 bases, leaving 2 bases of the junction unmatched. The CDR3 is 14 residues long. This CDR3 reads CASSGQGDTGELFF. CDR3 sequence (DNA): TGTGCCAGCAGTGGACAGGGTGACACCGGGGAGCTGTTTTTT.

V is TRBV27 and J is TRBJ2-7; 11 bases line up with TRBD2. The CDR3 extends over 17 amino acids. CDR1 and CDR2 (germline): MNHEY, SMNVEV (reference sequence). V trimming: 5 bases; J trimming: 5 bases; junction bases outside the gene matches: 14. The CDR3 loop reads CASSPLPGTSGIHEQYF. The CDR3 DNA follows: TGTGCCAGCAGTCCTCTGCCCGGGACTAGCGGTATCCACGAGCAGTACTTC.

The V and J genes are TRBV7-8 and TRBJ1-2; tentative D call: TRBD1 (5 bases). CDR3 length: 15 amino acids. Trimming took off 5 bases at V and 2 bases at J, with 15 bases between the two ends. Germline V gives CDR1 SGHVS, CDR2 FQNEAQ. The CDR3 reads CASSLVGGANYGYTF. The CDR3, as DNA: TGTGCCAGCAGCCTAGTGGGGGGAGCAAACTATGGCTACACCTTC.

This chain uses TRBV2 with TRBJ2-2; TRBD1 aligns across 10 bases. The CDR3 totals 16 residues. Losses at the gene ends were 4 bases for V and 4 bases for J; bases not matched to a gene: 6. CDR1 is SNHLY and CDR2 is FYNNEI in the germline V gene. CDR3 bases: TGTGCCAGCAGTGTAGGGACAGGGGTAACCACCGGGGAGCTGTTTTTT. Translated: CASSVGTGVTTGELFF.

This clone came up a few times. This specimen includes other DNA sequences encoding the same CDR3. V is TRBV7-9 and J is TRBJ2-7; D is undetermined. Germline loops: CDR1 SEHNR, CDR2 FQNEAQ (reference sequence). This CDR3 region has 11 residues. V was pared by 2 bases and J by 5 bases, with 4 bases between. The CDR3: CASSLRDEQYF. In DNA, the CDR3 is TGTGCCAGCAGCTTACGCGACGAGCAGTACTTC.

This clone is a singleton in its sample. The chain couples TRBV28 to TRBJ2-7; a weak D match, TRBD1 (5 bases). Trimming shortened V by 6 bases and J by 2 bases, and 14 bases separated the two germline ends. Germline V gives CDR1 MDHEN, CDR2 SYDVKM. The CDR3 length is 14 residues. The CDR3: CASSPPRVPYEQYF. The DNA for the CDR3 is TGTGCCAGCAGCCCCCCCAGGGTGCCCTACGAGCAGTACTTC.

In this sample, this clone turned up once. The V call is TRBV7-9, the J call TRBJ2-7, with TRBD1 identical over 10 bases. CDR1 and CDR2 from the germline V gene are SEHNR and FQNEAQ (reference sequence). This CDR3 region has 15 residues. V lost 5 bases and J lost 3; bases outside the gene matches: 7. CDR3 nucleotides: TGTGCCAGCAGCCCCGGACAGGGGGGACACTACGAGCAGTACTTC. Its translation is CASSPGQGGHYEQYF.

This chain connects TRBV11-3 to TRBJ2-2; 13 bases agree with TRBD2. This CDR3 has 16 residues. Losses at the gene ends were 4 bases for V and 3 bases for J; bases not matched to a gene: 2. Germline values: CDR1 SGHNT, CDR2 YENEEA. CDR3 region: CASSSGLAGYTGELFF. The CDR3 bases are TGTGCCAGCAGCTCGGGACTAGCGGGGTACACCGGGGAGCTGTTTTTT.

This clone is a singleton in its sample. V gene TRBV5-6 combines with J gene TRBJ2-7; TRBD2 aligns across 7 bases. CDR3 length equals 14 residues. Trimming removed 3 bases from V and 6 bases from J; junction bases left unmatched: 9. Germline loops: CDR1 SGHDT, CDR2 YYEEEE. The CDR3 sequence: CASSYKGRVSEQYF. In DNA form, the CDR3 reads TGTGCCAGCAGCTACAAGGGGAGGGTTTCCGAGCAGTACTTC.

The rearrangement joins TRBV6-5 to TRBJ2-7; D is ambiguous. The CDR3 sequence is 13 residues long. The germline V gene encodes CDR1 MNHEY and CDR2 SVGAGI. V was pared by 6 bases and J by 5 bases, with 14 bases between. The CDR3 sequence: CASSPSPRNEQYF. DNA of the CDR3: TGTGCCAGCAGCCCTAGTCCTCGGAACGAGCAGTACTTC.

The DNA for the CDR3 is TGTGCCAGCAAAAGGGGACAGTTGAACACTGAAGCTTTCTTT. It specifies CASKRGQLNTEAFF. The gene calls are TRBV6-5 and TRBJ1-1; 7 bases are a match to TRBD1. This CDR3 is 14 amino acids long. V lost 7 bases and J lost 0; bases outside the gene matches: 5. The germline V gene has CDR1 MNHEY and CDR2 SVGAGI.

J is TRBJ2-5 and V is TRBV2; D is uncertain. Per germline, CDR1 SNHLY and CDR2 FYNNEI. Trimming shortened V by 2 bases and J by 3 bases, and 10 bases separated the two germline ends. CDR3 length: 14 residues. The CDR3 DNA is TGTGCCAGCAGTGAAAACAGCCTAAAAGAGACCCAGTACTTC. It translates to CASSENSLKETQYF.

The rearrangement joins TRBV7-9 to TRBJ2-5, with 8 bases lining up with TRBD2. CDR1 is SEHNR and CDR2 is FQNEAQ in the germline V gene (reference sequence). The junction had 2 bases not matched to a gene; V was cut back by 2 bases and J by 0 bases. This CDR3 is built from 15 residues. This CDR3 is CASSLRGGYQETQYF. Here the CDR3 DNA reads TGTGCCAGCAGCTTACGGGGGGGTTACCAAGAGACCCAGTACTTC.

This chain uses TRBV29-1 with TRBJ1-1, with D perhaps TRBD1 (6 bases). The CDR3 is 11 residues long. Trimming pared 7 bases from V and 5 bases from J, leaving 11 bases between. Germline assignment: CDR1 SQVTM and CDR2 ANQGSEA. CDR3 in amino acids: CSAQGQTEAFF. The DNA for the CDR3 is TGCAGCGCACAGGGTCAGACTGAAGCTTTCTTT.

CDR3 loop: CASSTSWDSYYEQYF. The CDR3 region has the DNA TGTGCCAGCAGTACCTCGTGGGACAGCTACTACGAGCAGTACTTC. V usage is TRBV6-5 and J usage is TRBJ2-7, with 7 bases fitting TRBD1. This CDR3 comprises 15 residues. The germline V gene encodes CDR1 MNHEY and CDR2 SVGAGI. Trimming removed 5 bases from V and 3 bases from J; junction bases left unmatched: 10.